A selection of T cell receptor beta chains follows, all from one sample in a study of siplizumab effects on memory and regulatory T cells. The repertoire was sequenced with immunoSEQ multiplex PCR; TCRdb's copy has only in-frame clones and lacks some. The sample records 95,000 to 110,000 clones, over 85% being singletons. The sequenced material came from Tregs sorted from blood. The receptor set was obtained from a human donor in good health. Each CDR3 is given with its conserved first and last residue. D genes are given only for firm matches. Clone size is stated in some rows and not others, as once, few, many or a class when expanded.

size: NA
length: 15
V: TRBV25-1
J: TRBJ2-5
D: TRBD2
DNA: TGTGCCAGCAGTGGCCGCCTAGCGGGAGAAGAGACCCAGTACTTC
CDR3: CASSGRLAGEETQYF

size: NA
length: 13
V: TRBV10-1
J: TRBJ1-2
D: NA
DNA: TGCGCCAGCAGTAGGACGATGAACTATGGCTACACCTTC
CDR3: CASSRTMNYGYTF

size: NA
length: 17
V: TRBV7-3
J: TRBJ2-3
D: TRBD1
DNA: TGTGCCAGCAGCCTCACCGGGACAGGGGGTGGAGTAGATACGCAGTATTTT
CDR3: CASSLTGTGGGVDTQYF

size: NA
length: 14
V: TRBV6-6
J: TRBJ2-7
D: NA
DNA: TGTGCCAGCAGTTACTCGGCCTCCTCCTACGAGCAGTACTTC
CDR3: CASSYSASSYEQYF

size: NA
length: 15
V: TRBV7-2
J: TRBJ1-2
D: NA
DNA: TGTGCCAGCAGCTTAAGGGCCCCGACTGACTATGGCTACACCTTC
CDR3: CASSLRAPTDYGYTF

size: NA
length: 14
V: TRBV5-1
J: TRBJ1-6
D: TRBD1
DNA: TGCGCCAGCAGCTTAGGACAGGGGAATTCACCCCTCCACTTT
CDR3: CASSLGQGNSPLHF

size: NA
length: 18
V: TRBV11-2
J: TRBJ2-3
D: NA
DNA: TGTGCCAGCAGTAGCGGTGGGCTAGCGCACCCAATGGGAGATACGCAGTATTTT
CDR3: CASSSGGLAHPMGDTQYF

size: NA
length: 12
V: TRBV11-3
J: TRBJ2-1
D: NA
DNA: TGTGCCAGCAGCCCCGGCGGGAATGAGCAGTTCTTC
CDR3: CASSPGGNEQFF

size: NA
length: 15
V: TRBV18
J: TRBJ2-1
D: NA
DNA: TGTGCCAGCTCACCTCCCGACAGTCCTTACGATGAGCAGTTCTTC
CDR3: CASSPPDSPYDEQFF

size: once
length: 15
V: TRBV13
J: TRBJ2-7
D: TRBD2
DNA: TGTGCCAGCAACGAACGGGGGGTCGGTCCCTACGAGCAGTACTTC
CDR3: CASNERGVGPYEQYF

size: NA
length: 13
V: TRBV19
J: TRBJ2-3
D: NA
DNA: TGTGCCAGTAGAAAGAAGGGGATGGATACGCAGTATTTT
CDR3: CASRKKGMDTQYF

size: once
length: 13
V: TRBV2
J: TRBJ2-3
D: NA
DNA: TGTGCCAGCAGTGAGACCGGCACAGATACGCAGTATTTT
CDR3: CASSETGTDTQYF

size: NA
length: 15
V: TRBV7-2
J: TRBJ2-1
D: NA
DNA: TGTGCCAGCAGCTTAGGGGGGCAAGCCTACAATGAGCAGTTCTTC
CDR3: CASSLGGQAYNEQFF

size: NA
length: 17
V: TRBV7-2
J: TRBJ2-5
D: TRBD2
DNA: TGTGCCAGCAGCTTAAACCAAGCGGGGTTTCGCGGGGAGACCCAGTACTTC
CDR3: CASSLNQAGFRGETQYF

size: NA
length: 15
V: TRBV7-2
J: TRBJ2-2
D: TRBD1
DNA: TGTGCCAGCAGCTTCGTGACAGGGGGAACCGGGGAGCTGTTTTTT
CDR3: CASSFVTGGTGELFF

size: NA
length: 16
V: TRBV9
J: TRBJ2-2
D: TRBD2
DNA: TGTGCCAGCAGCGCGTTAGCGGGAGCGAACACCGGGGAGCTGTTTTTT
CDR3: CASSALAGANTGELFF

size: NA
length: 13
V: TRBV5-1
J: TRBJ1-1
D: NA
DNA: TGCGCCAGCAGTCTTCGGGAGAACACTGAAGCTTTCTTT
CDR3: CASSLRENTEAFF

size: NA
length: 18
V: TRBV23-1
J: TRBJ2-2
D: TRBD2
DNA: TGCGCCAGCAGTCAATCGGGACTAGCGGGGGGCCCCACCGGGGAGCTGTTTTTT
CDR3: CASSQSGLAGGPTGELFF

size: NA
length: 17
V: TRBV19
J: TRBJ1-1
D: NA
DNA: TGTGCCAGTAGTATAAGAGTGGGTGCACAGCTCGGCACTGAAGCTTTCTTT
CDR3: CASSIRVGAQLGTEAFF

size: NA
length: 11
V: TRBV29-1
J: TRBJ2-3
D: NA
DNA: TGCAGCGTTGCGGGCACAGATACGCAGTATTTT
CDR3: CSVAGTDTQYF

size: NA
length: 15
V: TRBV27
J: TRBJ2-7
D: NA
DNA: TGTGCCAGCAGTTCCCGGCGGCAGGGTACTTACGAGCAGTACTTC
CDR3: CASSSRRQGTYEQYF

size: NA
length: 12
V: TRBV5-1
J: TRBJ2-3
D: NA
DNA: TGCGCCAGCAGCCCGGCTGGAGATACGCAGTATTTT
CDR3: CASSPAGDTQYF

size: NA
length: 15
V: TRBV5-1
J: TRBJ2-7
D: NA
DNA: TGTGCCAGCAGCTTGGTGGGCCGGGACACCTACGAGCAGTACTTC
CDR3: CASSLVGRDTYEQYF

size: NA
length: 15
V: TRBV18
J: TRBJ2-7
D: NA
DNA: TGTGCCAGCTCACCAGGTCGACAGGTACCAAACGAGCAGTACTTC
CDR3: CASSPGRQVPNEQYF

size: NA
length: 14
V: TRBV19
J: TRBJ2-7
D: TRBD1
DNA: TGTGCCAGTAGGAGGACAGGGGGGGACTACGAGCAGTACTTC
CDR3: CASRRTGGDYEQYF

size: NA
length: 13
V: TRBV18
J: TRBJ2-5
D: NA
DNA: TGTGCCAGCTCACCCCTCGGGGCAGAGACCCAGTACTTC
CDR3: CASSPLGAETQYF

size: NA
length: 14
V: TRBV7-9
J: TRBJ1-2
D: NA
DNA: TGTGCCAGCAGCTCACAGCTCTCTAACTATGGCTACACCTTC
CDR3: CASSSQLSNYGYTF

size: NA
length: 14
V: TRBV9
J: TRBJ1-1
D: NA
DNA: TGTGCCAGCAGCGTAGCCGGGGCGGGCACTGAAGCTTTCTTT
CDR3: CASSVAGAGTEAFF

size: NA
length: 16
V: TRBV19
J: TRBJ1-6
D: NA
DNA: TGTGCCAGTAGGAGAGGGCAGAGCTCCTATAATTCACCCCTCCACTTT
CDR3: CASRRGQSSYNSPLHF

size: NA
length: 13
V: TRBV27
J: TRBJ2-1
D: NA
DNA: TGTGCCAGCAGGCGAGTAACATGGGATGAGCAGTTCTTC
CDR3: CASRRVTWDEQFF

size: NA
length: 16
V: TRBV4-1
J: TRBJ2-1
D: TRBD2
DNA: TGCGCCAGCAGCCTAAGAGCGGGGGGGCTCTACAATGAGCAGTTCTTC
CDR3: CASSLRAGGLYNEQFF

size: NA
length: 13
V: TRBV11-3
J: TRBJ2-1
D: NA
DNA: TGTGCCAGCAGCCCAGGACCCCCCAATGAGCAGTTCTTC
CDR3: CASSPGPPNEQFF

size: NA
length: 18
V: TRBV21-1
J: TRBJ2-5
D: NA
DNA: TGTGCCAGCAGCAAAGGCAGGGACACATCTCCTCTCAAAGAGACCCAGTACTTC
CDR3: CASSKGRDTSPLKETQYF

size: NA
length: 16
V: TRBV10-3
J: TRBJ2-1
D: TRBD2
DNA: TGTGCCATCAGCCTACACCTAGCGGGGGGGGGCAATGAGCAGTTCTTC
CDR3: CAISLHLAGGGNEQFF

size: NA
length: 11
V: TRBV18
J: TRBJ2-7
D: NA
DNA: TGTGCCAGCTCTCGGAAGGGCGAGCAGTACTTC
CDR3: CASSRKGEQYF

size: NA
length: 16
V: TRBV6-5
J: TRBJ2-1
D: TRBD2
DNA: TGTGCCAGCAGTTACTGGGCTAGGACTAGCTTCAATGAGCAGTTCTTC
CDR3: CASSYWARTSFNEQFF

size: NA
length: 15
V: TRBV5-1
J: TRBJ2-5
D: NA
DNA: TGCGCCAGCAGCTTGTCTGGTACGGTCCAAGAGACCCAGTACTTC
CDR3: CASSLSGTVQETQYF

size: NA
length: 15
V: TRBV9
J: TRBJ2-3
D: TRBD1
DNA: TGTGCCAGCAGCGAGGACAGGGGTCGCGCAGATACGCAGTATTTT
CDR3: CASSEDRGRADTQYF

size: once
length: 14
V: TRBV25-1
J: TRBJ2-2
D: NA
DNA: TGTGCCAGCAGTGAAAGGGGCGTCACCGGGGAGCTGTTTTTT
CDR3: CASSERGVTGELFF

size: NA
length: 14
V: TRBV19
J: TRBJ1-2
D: NA
DNA: TGTGCCAGTAGTATACTTGGCAGAAGCTATGGCTACACCTTC
CDR3: CASSILGRSYGYTF

size: NA
length: 15
V: TRBV7-8
J: TRBJ2-1
D: NA
DNA: TGTGCCAGCAGCTTTACAGGGGGGGTTTGGAATGAGCAGTTCTTC
CDR3: CASSFTGGVWNEQFF

size: NA
length: 15
V: TRBV18
J: TRBJ1-1
D: NA
DNA: TGTGCCAGCTCACCACGACGAGGGATCAACACTGAAGCTTTCTTT
CDR3: CASSPRRGINTEAFF

size: NA
length: 15
V: TRBV5-6
J: TRBJ1-2
D: TRBD1
DNA: TGTGCCAGCAGCTTGCCGGGACAGCCATCTTATGGCTACACCTTC
CDR3: CASSLPGQPSYGYTF

size: NA
length: 15
V: TRBV6-1
J: TRBJ1-2
D: NA
DNA: TGTGCCAGCAGACCCCTTTCAAACAGGCCCTATGGCTACACCTTC
CDR3: CASRPLSNRPYGYTF

size: NA
length: 13
V: TRBV5-1
J: TRBJ2-7
D: NA
DNA: TGCGCCAGCAGCCCTGGTTCCTCCTACGAGCAGTACTTC
CDR3: CASSPGSSYEQYF

size: NA
length: 11
V: TRBV30
J: TRBJ2-5
D: NA
DNA: TGTGCCTGGCCTGAGAGGGAGACCCAGTACTTC
CDR3: CAWPERETQYF

size: NA
length: 15
V: TRBV27
J: TRBJ2-3
D: NA
DNA: TGTGCCAGCAGTCTCCGGCTGCCCTCCGGAGATACGCAGTATTTT
CDR3: CASSLRLPSGDTQYF

size: NA
length: 14
V: TRBV7-8
J: TRBJ1-2
D: TRBD1
DNA: TGTGCCAGCAGCCCAAGGGACAGGGTAGGAGGCTACACCTTC
CDR3: CASSPRDRVGGYTF

size: NA
length: 12
V: TRBV30
J: TRBJ2-7
D: TRBD1
DNA: TGTGCCGGGACAGGGGGTGGTTACGAGCAGTACTTC
CDR3: CAGTGGGYEQYF

size: NA
length: 15
V: TRBV11-2
J: TRBJ2-6
D: NA
DNA: TGTGCCAGCAGCTTGGGGTGGGACGGGGCCAACGTCCTGACTTTC
CDR3: CASSLGWDGANVLTF

size: NA
length: 15
V: TRBV4-1
J: TRBJ2-7
D: TRBD2
DNA: TGCGCCAGCAGCCAAGTCTCTAGCGGAACCTACGAGCAGTACTTC
CDR3: CASSQVSSGTYEQYF

size: NA
length: 14
V: TRBV6-6
J: TRBJ1-1
D: NA
DNA: TGTGCCAGCATCCGTGGGGCCCAGGGCACTGAAGCTTTCTTT
CDR3: CASIRGAQGTEAFF